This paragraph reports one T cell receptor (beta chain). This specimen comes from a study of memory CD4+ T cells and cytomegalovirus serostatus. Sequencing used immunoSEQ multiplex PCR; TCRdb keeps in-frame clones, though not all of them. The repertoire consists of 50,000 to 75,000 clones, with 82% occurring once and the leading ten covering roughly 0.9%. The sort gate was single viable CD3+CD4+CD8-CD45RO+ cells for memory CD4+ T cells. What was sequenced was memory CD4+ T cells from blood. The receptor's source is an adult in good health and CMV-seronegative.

CDR3 protein: CASSGGTGHYSPLHF. Here the CDR3 DNA reads TGTGCCAGTAGTGGGGGGACAGGGCATTACTCACCCCTCCACTTT. The V call is TRBV19, the J call TRBJ1-6; 9 bases are shared with TRBD1. CDR3 length equals 15 residues. Germline assignment: CDR1 LNHDA and CDR2 SQIVND (reference sequence). J gave up 10 bases and V 5 bases, and 9 bases lay outside the gene matches. The whole variable domain, filled in from reference TRBV19 and TRBJ1-6, reads DGGITQSPKYLFRKEGQNVTLSCEQNLNHDAMYWYRQDPGQGLRLIYYSQIVNDFQKGDIAEGYSVSREKKESFPLTVTSAQKNPTAFYLCASSGGTGHYSPLHFGNGTRLTVT.